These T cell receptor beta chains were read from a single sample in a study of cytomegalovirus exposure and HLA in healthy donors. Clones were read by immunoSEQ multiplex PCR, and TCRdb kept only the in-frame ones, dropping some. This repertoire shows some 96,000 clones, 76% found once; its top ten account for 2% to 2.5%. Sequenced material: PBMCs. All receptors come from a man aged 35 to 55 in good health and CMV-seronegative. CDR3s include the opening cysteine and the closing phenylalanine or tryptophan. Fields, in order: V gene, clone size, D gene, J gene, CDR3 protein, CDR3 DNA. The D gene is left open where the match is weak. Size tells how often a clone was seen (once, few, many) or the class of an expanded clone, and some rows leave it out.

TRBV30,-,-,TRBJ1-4,CAWAGGSNEKLFF,TGTGCCTGGGCCGGGGGGTCTAATGAAAAACTGTTTTTT
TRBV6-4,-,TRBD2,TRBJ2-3,CASSEAGGTDTQYF,TGTGCCAGCAGTGAAGCGGGGGGCACAGATACGCAGTATTTT
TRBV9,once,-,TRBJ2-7,CASSVGADQSYEQYF,TGTGCCAGCAGCGTAGGGGCAGACCAATCCTACGAGCAGTACTTC
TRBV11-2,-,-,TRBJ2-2,CASSSRGRNTGELFF,TGTGCCAGCAGCTCCCGGGGTAGGAACACCGGGGAGCTGTTTTTT
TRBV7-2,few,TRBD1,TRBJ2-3,CASSLGVGQGLFYF,TGTGCCAGCAGCTTAGGAGTTGGACAGGGCCTTTTTTATTTT
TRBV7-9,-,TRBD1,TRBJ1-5,CSSSRTGRGNQPQHF,TGTTCCAGCAGCAGGACAGGGAGGGGCAATCAGCCCCAGCATTTT
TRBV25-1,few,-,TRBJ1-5,CASSDGGISNQPQHF,TGTGCCAGCAGTGATGGCGGGATAAGCAATCAGCCCCAGCATTTT
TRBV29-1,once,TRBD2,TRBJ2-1,CSVLTSGANNEQFF,TGCAGCGTTCTAACTAGCGGGGCTAACAATGAGCAGTTCTTC
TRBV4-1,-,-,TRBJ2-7,CASSQDGRGASYEQYF,TGCGCCAGCAGCCAAGATGGACGCGGGGCGTCCTACGAGCAGTACTTC
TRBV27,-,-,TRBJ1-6,CASSFGAASYNSPLHF,TGTGCCAGCAGTTTTGGGGCAGCCTCCTATAATTCACCCCTCCACTTT
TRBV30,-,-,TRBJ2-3,CAWSVGLSTDTQYF,TGTGCCTGGAGTGTGGGACTGAGCACAGATACGCAGTATTTT
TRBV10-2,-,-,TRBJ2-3,CASSVADLTTDTQYF,TGCGCCAGCAGTGTAGCAGACTTAACCACAGATACGCAGTATTTT
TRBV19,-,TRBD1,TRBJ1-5,CASGRGQGVRQPQHF,TGTGCCAGCGGGAGGGGACAGGGGGTCCGTCAGCCCCAGCATTTT
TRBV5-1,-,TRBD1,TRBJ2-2,CASSFQGAGELFF,TGCGCCAGCAGCTTCCAGGGGGCCGGGGAGCTGTTTTTT
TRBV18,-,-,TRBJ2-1,CASSPPGHPSYNEQFF,TGTGCCAGCTCACCACCGGGACACCCCTCCTACAATGAGCAGTTCTTC
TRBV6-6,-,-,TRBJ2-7,CASSPGRTYEQYF,TGTGCCAGCAGTCCCGGACGGACTTACGAGCAGTACTTC
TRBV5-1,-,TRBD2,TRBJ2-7,CASKLAGGNEQYF,TGCGCCAGCAAACTAGCGGGGGGGAACGAGCAGTACTTC
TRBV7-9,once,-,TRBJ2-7,CASSLLSGAAYEQYF,TGTGCCAGCAGCTTGTTGTCTGGGGCGGCTTACGAGCAGTACTTC
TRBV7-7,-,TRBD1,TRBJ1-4,CASSCRKGDRITTNEKLFF,TGTGCCAGCAGCTGCCGCAAAGGGGACAGAATTACAACTAATGAAAAACTGTTTTTT
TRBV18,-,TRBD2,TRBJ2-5,CASSPPTSGGLQETQYF,TGTGCCAGCTCACCACCGACTAGCGGGGGGCTACAAGAGACCCAGTACTTC
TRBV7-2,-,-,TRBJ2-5,CASSRSGNQETQYF,TGTGCCAGCAGCCGATCGGGGAATCAAGAGACCCAGTACTTC
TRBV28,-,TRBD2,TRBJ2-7,CASRPQLAGVGEQYF,TGTGCCAGCAGGCCCCAACTAGCGGGAGTGGGCGAGCAGTACTTC
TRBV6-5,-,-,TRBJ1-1,CASSYVPGTEAFF,TGTGCCAGCAGTTACGTCCCGGGGACTGAAGCTTTCTTT
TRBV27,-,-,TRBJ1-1,CASSPLQGPNTEAFF,TGTGCCAGCAGTCCCCTACAGGGACCGAACACTGAAGCTTTCTTT
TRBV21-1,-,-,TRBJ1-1,CASSQSSQGTEAFF,TGTGCCAGCAGCCAAAGCTCACAGGGGACTGAAGCTTTCTTT